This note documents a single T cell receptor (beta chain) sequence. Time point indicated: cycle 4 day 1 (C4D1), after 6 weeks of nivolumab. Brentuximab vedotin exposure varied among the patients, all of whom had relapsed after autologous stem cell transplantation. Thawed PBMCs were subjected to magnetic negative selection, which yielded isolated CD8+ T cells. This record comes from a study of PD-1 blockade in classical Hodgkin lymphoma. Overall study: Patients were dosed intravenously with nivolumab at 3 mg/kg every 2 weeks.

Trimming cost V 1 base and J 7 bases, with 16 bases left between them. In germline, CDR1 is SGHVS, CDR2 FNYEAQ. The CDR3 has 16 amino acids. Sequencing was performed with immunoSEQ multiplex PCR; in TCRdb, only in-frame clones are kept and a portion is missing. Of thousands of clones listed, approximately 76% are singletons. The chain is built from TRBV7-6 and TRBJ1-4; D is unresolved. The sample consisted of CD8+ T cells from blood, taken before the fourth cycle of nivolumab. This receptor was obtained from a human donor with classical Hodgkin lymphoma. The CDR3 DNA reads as TGTGCCAGCAGCTTAGGCGAGGGTGTGCATTCTGAAAAACTGTTTTTT. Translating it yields CASSLGEGVHSEKLFF.